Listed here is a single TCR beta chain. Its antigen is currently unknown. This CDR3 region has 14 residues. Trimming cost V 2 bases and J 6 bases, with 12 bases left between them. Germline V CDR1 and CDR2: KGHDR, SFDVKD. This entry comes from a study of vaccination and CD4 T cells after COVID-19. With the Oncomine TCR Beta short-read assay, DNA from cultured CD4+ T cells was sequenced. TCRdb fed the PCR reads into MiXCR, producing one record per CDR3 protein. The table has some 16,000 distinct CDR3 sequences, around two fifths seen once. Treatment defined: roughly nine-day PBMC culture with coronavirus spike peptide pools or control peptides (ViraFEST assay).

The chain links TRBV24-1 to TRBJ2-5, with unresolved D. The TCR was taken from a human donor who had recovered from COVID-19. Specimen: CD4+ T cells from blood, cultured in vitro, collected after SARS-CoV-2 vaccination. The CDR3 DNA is TGTGCCACCAGTGATTCACGAGAGAGGCAGACCCAGTACTTC. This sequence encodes CATSDSRERQTQYF.